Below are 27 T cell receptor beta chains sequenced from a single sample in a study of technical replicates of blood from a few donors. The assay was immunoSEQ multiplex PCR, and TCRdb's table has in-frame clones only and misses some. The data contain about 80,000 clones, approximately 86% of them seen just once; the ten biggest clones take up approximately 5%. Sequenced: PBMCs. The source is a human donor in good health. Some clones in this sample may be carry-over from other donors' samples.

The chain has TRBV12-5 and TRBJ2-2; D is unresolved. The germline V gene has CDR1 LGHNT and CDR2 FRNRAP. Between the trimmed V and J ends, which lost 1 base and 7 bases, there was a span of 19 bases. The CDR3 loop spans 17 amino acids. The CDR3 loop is CASGLGLTERGSGELFF. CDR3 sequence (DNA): TGTGCTAGTGGTTTGGGCCTGACTGAGAGAGGCAGCGGGGAGCTGTTTTTT.

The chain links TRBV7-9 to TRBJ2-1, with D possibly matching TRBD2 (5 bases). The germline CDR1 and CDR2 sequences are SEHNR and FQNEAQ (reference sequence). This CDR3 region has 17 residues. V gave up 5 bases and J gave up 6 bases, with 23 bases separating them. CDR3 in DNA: TGTGCCAGCAGCCATTCAACTAGGACCGCCTTCTTCAATGAGCAGTTCTTC. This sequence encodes CASSHSTRTAFFNEQFF.

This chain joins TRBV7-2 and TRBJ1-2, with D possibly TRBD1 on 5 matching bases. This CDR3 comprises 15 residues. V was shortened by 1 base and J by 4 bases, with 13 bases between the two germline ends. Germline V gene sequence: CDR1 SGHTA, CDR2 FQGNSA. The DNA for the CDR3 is TGTGCCAGCAGCTTAGTCAAGGGGCCCAGCTATGGCTACACCTTC. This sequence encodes CASSLVKGPSYGYTF.

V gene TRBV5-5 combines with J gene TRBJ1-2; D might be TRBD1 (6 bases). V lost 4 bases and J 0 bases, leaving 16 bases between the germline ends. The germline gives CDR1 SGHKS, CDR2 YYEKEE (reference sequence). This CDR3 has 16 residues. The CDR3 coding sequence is TGTGCCAGCAGCCCCATCCGACAGGCCACTAACTATGGCTACACCTTC. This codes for CASSPIRQATNYGYTF.

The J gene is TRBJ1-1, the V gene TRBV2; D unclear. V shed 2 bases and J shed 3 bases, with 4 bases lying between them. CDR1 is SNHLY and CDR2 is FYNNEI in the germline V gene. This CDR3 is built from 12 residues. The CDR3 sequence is CASSERYTEAFF. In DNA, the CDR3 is TGTGCCAGCAGTGAACGGTACACTGAAGCTTTCTTT.

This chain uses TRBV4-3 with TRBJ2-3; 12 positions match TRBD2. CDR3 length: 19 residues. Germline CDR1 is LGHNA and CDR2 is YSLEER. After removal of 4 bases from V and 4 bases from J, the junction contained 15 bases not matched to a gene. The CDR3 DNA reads TGCGCCAGCAGCCGCGAGTCGACCGGGCCTAGCGGGGGGGCAGATACGCAGTATTTT. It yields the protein CASSRESTGPSGGADTQYF.

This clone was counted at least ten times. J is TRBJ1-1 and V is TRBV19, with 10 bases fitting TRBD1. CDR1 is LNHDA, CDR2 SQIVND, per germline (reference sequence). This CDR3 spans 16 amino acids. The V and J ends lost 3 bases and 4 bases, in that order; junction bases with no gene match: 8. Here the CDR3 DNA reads TGTGCCAGTAGTATTAAGACAGGGGGCGGTGGCACTGAAGCTTTCTTT. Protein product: CASSIKTGGGGTEAFF.

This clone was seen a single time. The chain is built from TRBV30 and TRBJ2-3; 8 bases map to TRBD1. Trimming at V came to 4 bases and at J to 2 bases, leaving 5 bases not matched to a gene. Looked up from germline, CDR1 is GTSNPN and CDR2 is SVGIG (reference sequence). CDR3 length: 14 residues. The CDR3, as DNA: TGTGCCTGGAATTACAGGGGGGTCACAGATACGCAGTATTTT. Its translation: CAWNYRGVTDTQYF.

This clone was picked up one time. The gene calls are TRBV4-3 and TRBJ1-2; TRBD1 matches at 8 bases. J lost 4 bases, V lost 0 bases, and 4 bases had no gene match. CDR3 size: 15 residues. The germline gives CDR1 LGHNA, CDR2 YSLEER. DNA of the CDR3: TGCGCCAGCAGCCAAGATTGGACAGGGACCTATGGCTACACCTTC. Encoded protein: CASSQDWTGTYGYTF.

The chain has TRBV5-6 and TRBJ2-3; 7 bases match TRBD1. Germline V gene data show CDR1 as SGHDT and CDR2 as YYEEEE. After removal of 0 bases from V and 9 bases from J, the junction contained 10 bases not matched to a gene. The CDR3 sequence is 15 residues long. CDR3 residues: CASSLVGDREWTQYF. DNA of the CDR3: TGTGCCAGCAGCTTGGTGGGCGACAGGGAGTGGACGCAGTATTTT.

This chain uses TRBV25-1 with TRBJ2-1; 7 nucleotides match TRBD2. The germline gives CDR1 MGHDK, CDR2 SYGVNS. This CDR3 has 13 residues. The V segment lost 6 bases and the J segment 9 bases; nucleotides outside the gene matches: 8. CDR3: CASRKSGVVEQFF. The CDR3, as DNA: TGTGCCAGCAGGAAGAGCGGGGTCGTTGAGCAGTTCTTC.

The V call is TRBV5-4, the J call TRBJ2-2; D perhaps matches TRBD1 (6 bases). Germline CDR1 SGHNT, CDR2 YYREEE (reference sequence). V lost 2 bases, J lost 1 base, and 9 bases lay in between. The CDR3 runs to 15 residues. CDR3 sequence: CASSFDRKNTGELFF. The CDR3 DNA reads TGTGCCAGCAGCTTCGACAGGAAGAACACCGGGGAGCTGTTTTTT.

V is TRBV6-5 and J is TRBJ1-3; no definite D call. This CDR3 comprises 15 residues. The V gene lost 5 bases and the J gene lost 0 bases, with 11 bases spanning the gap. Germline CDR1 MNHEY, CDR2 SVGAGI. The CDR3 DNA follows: TGTGCCAGCAGTATGACTAGATCCTCTGGAAACACCATATATTTT. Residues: CASSMTRSSGNTIYF.

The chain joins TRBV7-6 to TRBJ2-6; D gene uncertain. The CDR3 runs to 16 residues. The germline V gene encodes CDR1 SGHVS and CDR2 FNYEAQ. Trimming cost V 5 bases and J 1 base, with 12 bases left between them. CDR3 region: CASSPQATSGANVLTF. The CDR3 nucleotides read TGTGCCAGCAGCCCCCAAGCGACGTCTGGGGCCAACGTCCTGACTTTC.

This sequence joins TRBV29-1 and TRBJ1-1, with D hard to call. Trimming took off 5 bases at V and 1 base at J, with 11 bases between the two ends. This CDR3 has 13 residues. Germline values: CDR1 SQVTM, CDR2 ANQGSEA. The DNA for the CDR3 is TGCAGCGTTCTCCGGGTGACGAACACTGAAGCTTTCTTT. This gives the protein CSVLRVTNTEAFF.

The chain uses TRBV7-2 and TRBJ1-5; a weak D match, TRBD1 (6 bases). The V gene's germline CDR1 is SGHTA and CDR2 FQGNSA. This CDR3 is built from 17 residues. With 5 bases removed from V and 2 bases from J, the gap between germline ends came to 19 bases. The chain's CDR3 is CASSLNGGGLGNQPQHF. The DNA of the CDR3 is TGTGCCAGCAGCCTTAACGGGGGGGGCCTGGGCAATCAGCCCCAGCATTTT.

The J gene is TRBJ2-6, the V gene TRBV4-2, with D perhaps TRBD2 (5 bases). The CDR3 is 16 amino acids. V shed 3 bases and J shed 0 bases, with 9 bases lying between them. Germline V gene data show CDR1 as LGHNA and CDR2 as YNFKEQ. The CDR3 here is CASSQVGSSGANVLTF. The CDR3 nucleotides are TGTGCCAGCAGCCAGGTAGGGAGCTCTGGGGCCAACGTCCTGACTTTC.

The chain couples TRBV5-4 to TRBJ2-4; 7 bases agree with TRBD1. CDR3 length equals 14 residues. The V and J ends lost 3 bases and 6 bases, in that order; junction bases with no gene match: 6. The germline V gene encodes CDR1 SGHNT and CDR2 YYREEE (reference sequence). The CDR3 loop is CASSYRDSPNIQYF. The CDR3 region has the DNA TGTGCCAGCAGCTACCGGGACAGTCCAAACATTCAGTACTTC.

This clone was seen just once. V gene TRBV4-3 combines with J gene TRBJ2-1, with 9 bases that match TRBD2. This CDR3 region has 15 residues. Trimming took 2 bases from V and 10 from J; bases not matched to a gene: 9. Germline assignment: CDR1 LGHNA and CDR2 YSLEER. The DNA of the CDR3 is TGCGCCAGCAGCCAAACTAGCGGGCCTTTTATAGAGCAGTTCTTC. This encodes CASSQTSGPFIEQFF.

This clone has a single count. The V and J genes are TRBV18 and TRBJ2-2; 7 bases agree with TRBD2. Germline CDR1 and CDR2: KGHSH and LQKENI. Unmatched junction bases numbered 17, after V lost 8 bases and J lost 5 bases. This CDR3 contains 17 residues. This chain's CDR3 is CASLKPPTSSLTGELFF. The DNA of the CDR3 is TGTGCCAGCCTCAAGCCCCCGACTAGCAGCTTAACCGGGGAGCTGTTTTTT.

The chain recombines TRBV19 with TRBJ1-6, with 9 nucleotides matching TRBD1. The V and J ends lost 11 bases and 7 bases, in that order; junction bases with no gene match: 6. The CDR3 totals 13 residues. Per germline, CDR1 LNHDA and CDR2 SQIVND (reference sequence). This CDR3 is CAGGGTGNSPLHF. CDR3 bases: TGTGCCGGAGGAGGGACAGGGAATTCACCCCTCCACTTT. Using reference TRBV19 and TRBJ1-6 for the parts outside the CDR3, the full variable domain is DGGITQSPKYLFRKEGQNVTLSCEQNLNHDAMYWYRQDPGQGLRLIYYSQIVNDFQKGDIAEGYSVSREKKESFPLTVTSAQKNPTAFYLCAGGGTGNSPLHFGNGTRLTVT.

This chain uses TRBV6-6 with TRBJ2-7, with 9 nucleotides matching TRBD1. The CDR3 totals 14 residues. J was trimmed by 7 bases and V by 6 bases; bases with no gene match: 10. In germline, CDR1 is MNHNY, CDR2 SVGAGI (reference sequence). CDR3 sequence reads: CASREQGATLEQYF. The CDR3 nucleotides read TGTGCCAGCAGGGAACAGGGGGCTACTTTAGAGCAGTACTTC.

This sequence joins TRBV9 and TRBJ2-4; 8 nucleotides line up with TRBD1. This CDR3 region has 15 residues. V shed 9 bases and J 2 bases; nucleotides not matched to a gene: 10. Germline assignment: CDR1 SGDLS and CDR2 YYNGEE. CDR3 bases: TGTGCCATAACAGGGGGGAAAAATACCAAAAACATTCAGTACTTC. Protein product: CAITGGKNTKNIQYF.

The CDR3 DNA is TGTGCCAGCAGCTTTCGGGACAGTCCCGGTGAGCAGTTCTTC. Its translation: CASSFRDSPGEQFF. V usage is TRBV11-3 and J usage is TRBJ2-1, with 7 bases fitting TRBD1. J was trimmed by 9 bases and V by 3 bases; bases with no gene match: 8. Germline V CDR1 and CDR2: SGHNT, YENEEA. The CDR3 length is 14 residues.

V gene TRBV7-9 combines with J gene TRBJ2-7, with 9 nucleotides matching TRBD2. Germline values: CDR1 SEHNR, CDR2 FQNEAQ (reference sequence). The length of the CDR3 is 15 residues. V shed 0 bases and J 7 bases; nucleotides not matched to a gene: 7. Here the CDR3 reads CASSLAVAGVGEQYF. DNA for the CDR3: TGTGCCAGCAGCTTAGCGGTAGCGGGAGTCGGGGAGCAGTACTTC. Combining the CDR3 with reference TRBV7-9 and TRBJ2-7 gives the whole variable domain DTGVSQNPRHKITKRGQNVTFRCDPISEHNRLYWYRQTLGQGPEFLTYFQNEAQLEKSRLLSDRFSAERPKGSFSTLEIQRTEQGDSAMYLCASSLAVAGVGEQYFGPGTRLTVT.

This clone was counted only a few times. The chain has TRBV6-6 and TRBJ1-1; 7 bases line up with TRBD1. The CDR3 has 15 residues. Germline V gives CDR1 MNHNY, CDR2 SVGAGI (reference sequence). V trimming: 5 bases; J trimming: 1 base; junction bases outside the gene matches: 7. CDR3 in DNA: TGTGCCAGCAGTGATAGGACAGGCGAGAACACTGAAGCTTTCTTT. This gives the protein CASSDRTGENTEAFF.

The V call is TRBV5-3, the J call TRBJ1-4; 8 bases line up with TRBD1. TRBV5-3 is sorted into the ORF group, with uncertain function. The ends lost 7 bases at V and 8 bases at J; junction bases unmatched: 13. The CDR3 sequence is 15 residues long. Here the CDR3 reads CARPRFDRGGEKLFF. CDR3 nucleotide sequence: TGTGCCAGACCACGGTTCGACAGGGGAGGCGAAAAACTGTTTTTT.